The rows below give T cell receptor beta chains drawn from one sample of a study of blood T cell repertoires in COVID-19. Using immunoSEQ multiplex PCR, the repertoire was profiled, and TCRdb retains in-frame clones only, with some absent. This table has around 300,000 clones, about nine tenths appearing once. The sequenced sample was peripheral blood. The receptor set was obtained from a young woman with active or convalescent COVID-19. Both conserved end residues are part of each CDR3. D genes are given only for firm matches. Clone size is stated in some rows and not others, as once, few, many or a class when expanded.

>13|NA|TRBD1|TRBJ1-1|TRBV28
TGTGCCAGCGTGGGACAGTCGAACACTGAAGCTTTCTTT
CASVGQSNTEAFF
>15|NA|NA|TRBJ2-2|TRBV3-1/TRBV3-2
TGTGCCAGCAGCCAACTAGCGACGAACACCGGGGAGCTGTTTTTT
CASSQLATNTGELFF
>14|NA|TRBD1|TRBJ1-1|TRBV11-3
TGTGCCAGAGGGGGACAGGGGATGAACACTGAAGCTTTCTTT
CARGGQGMNTEAFF
>15|few|NA|TRBJ1-1|TRBV7-2
TGTGCCAGCAGCTCCGACGGACAGTGGAACACTGAAGCTTTCTTT
CASSSDGQWNTEAFF
>13|once|TRBD1|TRBJ2-1|TRBV10-3
TGTGCCATCAGGCCCACAGGGGACAATGAGCAGTTCTTC
CAIRPTGDNEQFF
>15|NA|NA|TRBJ1-1|TRBV6-6
TGTGCCAGCAGTTACTCGCAGGGTATGAACACTGAAGCTTTCTTT
CASSYSQGMNTEAFF
>12|few|NA|TRBJ2-5|TRBV6-6
TGTGCCAGCAGTTACTCCGGGGGGACCCAGTACTTC
CASSYSGGTQYF
>18|NA|TRBD2|TRBJ2-2|TRBV5-1
TGCGCCAGCAGCTTTCCGGAAGGGACTAGCGGGAACACCGGGGAGCTGTTTTTT
CASSFPEGTSGNTGELFF
>14|NA|TRBD1|TRBJ1-2|TRBV6-2/TRBV6-3
TGTGCCAGCAGTGACTCAGGGGGCCCCTATGGCTACACCTTC
CASSDSGGPYGYTF
>14|NA|TRBD1|TRBJ2-4|TRBV7-2
TGTGCCAGCAGCACCCGGACAGGGGGAAACATTCAGTACTTC
CASSTRTGGNIQYF
>16|NA|TRBD1|TRBJ1-5|TRBV19
TGTGCCAGTAGTATAGGCCCGAACAGGGGAAATCAGCCCCAGCATTTT
CASSIGPNRGNQPQHF
>15|NA|TRBD1|TRBJ1-1|TRBV7-9
TGTGCCAGCAGCCTCTGGACAGGTATGAACACTGAAGCTTTCTTT
CASSLWTGMNTEAFF
>17|NA|NA|TRBJ1-1|TRBV19
TGTGCCAGTAGTATAGGCGGACGGACAGACATGAACACTGAAGCTTTCTTT
CASSIGGRTDMNTEAFF
>15|NA|TRBD2|TRBJ2-3|TRBV18
TGTGCCAGCTCACCGACTAGCGGTAGGACAGATACGCAGTATTTT
CASSPTSGRTDTQYF
>14|NA|NA|TRBJ1-2|TRBV6-6
TGTGCCAGCAGCAACTCTGGAGGGAACTATGGCTACACCTTC
CASSNSGGNYGYTF
>15|NA|NA|TRBJ1-2|TRBV7-2
TGTGCCAGCAGCTTAGTAGTGACGGGTAACTATGGCTACACCTTC
CASSLVVTGNYGYTF
>14|NA|NA|TRBJ2-2|TRBV2
TGTGCCAGCAGTGAATTAGGAACTAACGGGGAGCTGTTTTTT
CASSELGTNGELFF
>13|NA|NA|TRBJ2-6|TRBV6-5
TGTGCCAGCAGGTACGCCGGGACACCTGTCCTGACTTTC
CASRYAGTPVLTF
>14|NA|TRBD1|TRBJ1-1|TRBV5-1
TGCGCCAGCAGCCTACAGGGGGCAGGAACTGAAGCTTTCTTT
CASSLQGAGTEAFF
>14|NA|NA|TRBJ1-1|TRBV4-2
TGTGCCAGCAGCCCAGGGTTAGGGGGAACTGAAGCTTTCTTT
CASSPGLGGTEAFF
>15|NA|TRBD1|TRBJ1-2|TRBV5-4
TGTGCCAGCAGCTCGGCCGGGACAGGGCGGAAAGGCTACACCTTC
CASSSAGTGRKGYTF
>12|NA|NA|TRBJ1-1|TRBV28
TGTGCCAGCAGTTTAAATAAGCCTGAAGCTTTCTTT
CASSLNKPEAFF
>15|NA|NA|TRBJ1-5|TRBV3-1/TRBV3-2
TGTGCCAGCAGCCAAGGTATAGTTTTGGATCAGCCCCAGCATTTT
CASSQGIVLDQPQHF
>13|NA|TRBD1|TRBJ2-7|TRBV7-7
TGTGCTAGCTCGAGGACAGGGGCTAGCGAGCAGTACTTC
CASSRTGASEQYF
>13|NA|TRBD1|TRBJ2-7|TRBV6-5
TGTGCCAGCAGAGACAGGGAACAGAGAGAGCAGTACTTC
CASRDREQREQYF
>13|few|NA|TRBJ1-1|TRBV10-3
TGTGCCATCAGTGGGGGGGGTTTGGCTGAAGCTTTCTTT
CAISGGGLAEAFF
>15|NA|NA|TRBJ1-6|TRBV6-5
TGTGCCAGCACCGCGAGCTCGGTTAATAATTCACCCCTCCACTTT
CASTASSVNNSPLHF
>15|NA|TRBD1|TRBJ1-6|TRBV6-5
TGTGCCAGCAGCTCAACAGGGGACTTTAATTCACCCCTCCACTTT
CASSSTGDFNSPLHF
>12|NA|TRBD1|TRBJ1-2|TRBV2
TGTGCCAGGGATGACAGGGCTCATGGCTACACCTTC
CARDDRAHGYTF
>15|NA|TRBD1|TRBJ1-1|TRBV10-3
TGTGCCATCAGTGGTCAGGACAGGGGCGACACTGAAGCTTTCTTT
CAISGQDRGDTEAFF
>16|NA|TRBD2|TRBJ2-5|TRBV3-1/TRBV3-2
TGTGCCAGCAGCCCCCTACTAGCGGGGTCCTGGGAGACCCAGTACTTC
CASSPLLAGSWETQYF